This T cell receptor beta chain derives from a study of early T cells in non-severe SARS-CoV-2 infection. Overall study findings and caveats: Comparison of clonotypes with VDJdb favored anti-spike CD8 responses while missing private and CD4 specificities.

The library protocol tagged individual cDNA molecules with unique molecular identifiers. MiXCR, run by TCRdb on the 5' RACE reads, gives a single entry per CDR3 protein. The sample records approximately 31,000 distinct CDR3 sequences, roughly 6% being singletons. Trimming stripped 5 bases from V and 0 bases from J, with 6 bases between. The germline gives CDR1 MDHEN, CDR2 SYDVKM. The CDR3 is made up of 13 amino acids. This clonotype showed up just a few times. Its antigen is still unknown. Sequenced material: whole blood. The chain carries TRBV28 and TRBJ2-3; tentative D call: TRBD2 (5 bases). The clonotype was recovered from an adult who was a healthcare worker with PCR-confirmed SARS-CoV-2 infection or an uninfected control (not recorded which). The CDR3 region is CASSRGSTDTQYF. The DNA for the CDR3 is TGTGCCAGCAGTCGCGGGAGCACAGATACGCAGTATTTT.